The clone carrying this T cell receptor (beta chain) has a handful of counts. This sample includes further DNA sequences coding for the same CDR3. This CDR3 region has 14 residues. Germline lookup yields CDR1 SGHRS and CDR2 YFSETQ. V was pared by 4 bases and J by 2 bases, with 5 bases of the junction left unmatched. The data belong to a study of blood T cell repertoires in COVID-19. In the study's own analysis: Reference gene primer amplification in the assay estimated nucleated cell counts. Here immunoSEQ multiplex PCR was the method, and the copy in TCRdb shows in-frame clones only, minus some. That table supplies the V and J calls and clone size; D and trimming were determined from the DNA. The sample holds 310,000 or so clones; over 75% are singletons and the top ten take 1%.

Sequencing was carried out using peripheral blood. This rearrangement joins TRBV5-1 to TRBJ2-7, with TRBD2 matching 8 bases. The sequence derives from a man between 45 and 60 years old with active or convalescent COVID-19. The CDR3 coding sequence is TGCGCCAGCAGCCCGAGCGGGAGCGCCTACGAGCAGTACTTC. Its translation: CASSPSGSAYEQYF.